This TCR beta chain was sequenced for a study of blood T cell repertoires in COVID-19. Overall study context: The United States, Italy and Spain provided the acute and convalescent COVID-19 samples.

Trimming removed 3 bases from V and 2 bases from J, with 8 bases in between. The CDR3 is made up of 13 amino acids. Germline values: CDR1 SGHNT, CDR2 YYREEE (reference sequence). During active infection, Seattle patients enrolled and were then monitored through disease. Clones were read by immunoSEQ multiplex PCR, and TCRdb kept only the in-frame ones, dropping some. The sample lists 85,000 to 100,000 clones; about 86% were seen once. The count of this clone is one. The rearrangement joins TRBV5-4 to TRBJ1-1; unclear D gene. The receptor was isolated from a man aged 45-60 years with COVID-19, enrolled during active disease. The sample comprised peripheral blood. As DNA, the CDR3 is TGTGCCAGCAGCTCCACAGTCAACACTGAAGCTTTCTTT. Residues: CASSSTVNTEAFF.